The 15 T cell receptor beta chains in this list originate from one sample, sequenced in a study of blood T cell repertoires in COVID-19. TCRdb's copy holds only in-frame clones and misses some; the assay was immunoSEQ multiplex PCR. The sample records around 200,000 clones, 78% being singletons. The sample was peripheral blood. The receptors stem from a woman of 80 years or more with active or convalescent COVID-19.

The chain uses TRBV24-1 and TRBJ2-2; D ambiguous. The CDR3 spans 13 residues. Germline CDR1 and CDR2: KGHDR and SFDVKD. The ends were cut back, 3 bases at V and 2 bases at J, with 3 bases in the middle. The CDR3 DNA reads as TGTGCCACCAGTGATACAAACACCGGGGAGCTGTTTTTT. Translated: CATSDTNTGELFF.

This clone was picked up a small number of times. Mismatch with germline at one junction end may stem from a read error. The rearrangement links TRBV5-1 to TRBJ2-7; D is possibly TRBD1 (5 bases). This CDR3 region has 11 residues. Germline CDR1 and CDR2: SGHRS and YFSETQ. Here the CDR3 DNA reads TGCGCCAGCAGCTTGGATGGGGCCCCCCACTTC. Amino acid sequence: CASSLDGAPHF. The full variable domain, completed using reference TRBV5-1 and TRBJ2-7, is KAGVTQTPRYLIKTRGQQVTLSCSPISGHRSVSWYQQTPGQGLQFLFEYFSETQRNKGNFPGRFSGRQFSNSRSEMNVSTLELGDSALYLCASSLDGAPHFGPGTRLTVT.

The chain carries TRBV11-1 and TRBJ2-1, with 7 bases that match TRBD1. The CDR3 sequence is 16 residues long. Germline V gene data show CDR1 as SGHAT and CDR2 as FQDESV (reference sequence). With 3 bases clipped from V and 3 bases from J, the junction kept 8 bases outside the gene matches. The CDR3 loop reads CASSFIHRGGYNEQFF. CDR3 bases: TGTGCCAGCAGCTTTATACACAGGGGTGGCTACAATGAGCAGTTCTTC.

The chain links TRBV30 to TRBJ1-1; D might be TRBD1 (5 bases). Trimming took off 4 bases at V and 0 bases at J, with 9 bases between the two ends. The CDR3 spans 13 residues. CDR1 and CDR2 (germline): GTSNPN, SVGIG (reference sequence). CDR3 sequence reads: CAWMRQMNTEAFF. The CDR3 bases are TGTGCCTGGATGCGACAGATGAACACTGAAGCTTTCTTT.

The V call is TRBV15, the J call TRBJ1-1; a possible D gene is TRBD1 (6 bases). Germline values: CDR1 LNHNV, CDR2 YYDKDF (reference sequence). The CDR3 has 14 residues. Trimming removed 2 bases at V and 3 bases at J, with 10 bases between. The CDR3 reads CATSRNRQDTEAFF. CDR3 in DNA: TGTGCCACCAGCAGAAACCGACAGGACACTGAAGCTTTCTTT.

A few counts support this clone. The chain recombines TRBV2 with TRBJ1-5; 7 nucleotides agree with TRBD1. V was clipped by 7 bases and J by 4 bases; unmatched bases: 10. From germline, CDR1 is SNHLY and CDR2 FYNNEI. The CDR3 extends over 15 amino acids. This CDR3 is CASTPANRGNQPQHF. The CDR3 nucleotides are TGTGCCAGCACCCCCGCGAACAGGGGTAATCAGCCCCAGCATTTT.

This chain uses TRBV11-2 with TRBJ2-5, with 8 bases matching TRBD1. The CDR3 length is 17 residues. V shed 3 bases, J shed 0 bases, and the junction held 9 bases outside the gene matches. Germline V gene sequence: CDR1 SGHAT, CDR2 FQNNGV. The CDR3 sequence: CASSFYGTGVYQETQYF. CDR3 DNA sequence: TGTGCCAGCAGCTTTTATGGGACAGGAGTGTACCAAGAGACCCAGTACTTC. The entire variable domain, with the rest obtained from reference TRBV11-2 and TRBJ2-5, is as follows: EAGVAQSPRYKIIEKRQSVAFWCNPISGHATLYWYQQILGQGPKLLIQFQNNGVVDDSQLPKDRFSAERLKGVDSTLKIQPAKLEDSAVYLCASSFYGTGVYQETQYFGPGTRLLVL.

The chain is built from TRBV5-1 and TRBJ2-1; 13 bases line up with TRBD2. Germline assignment: CDR1 SGHRS and CDR2 YFSETQ. V shed 4 bases, J shed 8 bases, and the junction held 15 bases outside the gene matches. The CDR3 length is 18 residues. The CDR3 DNA reads as TGCGCCAGCAGCCCGAGACCGACTAGCGGGGGGCGGGAAGATGAGCAGTTCTTC. Its protein product is CASSPRPTSGGREDEQFF.

This clone turned up a few times. The chain employs TRBV29-1 and TRBJ1-1; D uncertain. Germline assignment: CDR1 SQVTM and CDR2 ANQGSEA. V was trimmed by 3 bases and J by 6 bases, leaving 14 bases between them. This CDR3 has 13 residues. The CDR3 region is CSVDREVASEAFF. In DNA, the CDR3 is TGCAGCGTTGATCGGGAGGTGGCTTCTGAAGCTTTCTTT.

The chain joins TRBV12-3 or TRBV12-4 to TRBJ2-7, with a possible D match to TRBD1 (6 bases). This CDR3 has 13 residues. V lost 1 base, J lost 11 bases, and 15 bases lay in between. Here the CDR3 reads CASSLGSGVEEYF. The CDR3 region has the DNA TGTGCCAGCAGTTTAGGCTCAGGGGTAGAAGAGTACTTC.

This clone came up many times. This chain uses TRBV12-3 or TRBV12-4 with TRBJ1-1, with no clear D. Trimming took off 1 base at V and 1 base at J, with 4 bases between the two ends. The CDR3 length is 13 residues. CDR3 protein: CASSLVSNTEAFF. As DNA, the CDR3 is TGTGCCAGCAGTTTAGTCTCGAACACTGAAGCTTTCTTT.

Comment on this clone: This specimen includes other DNA sequences encoding the same CDR3. The chain uses TRBV7-9 and TRBJ1-5; a weak D match, TRBD1 (5 bases). The CDR3 runs 13 residues. Germline CDR1 and CDR2: SEHNR and FQNEAQ (reference sequence). Deletions cut 2 bases from V and 5 bases from J, with 7 bases between. The CDR3, as DNA: TGTGCCAGCAGCTTACAGGGCGATCAGCCCCAGCATTTT. Amino acids: CASSLQGDQPQHF.

V is TRBV3-1 (or the pseudogene TRBV3-2) and J is TRBJ2-3, with D perhaps matching TRBD1 (7 bases). This CDR3 has 16 amino acids. Germline CDR1 is LGHDT and CDR2 is YNNKEL (reference sequence). V was pared by 4 bases and J by 3 bases, with 17 bases between. CDR3 sequence: CASSLGGQTKTDTQYF. The CDR3 DNA sequence: TGTGCCAGCAGCCTCGGGGGACAGACGAAGACAGATACGCAGTATTTT.

Notes on this clone: The sample contains more than one DNA sequence encoding this CDR3. The chain has TRBV20-1 and TRBJ2-5; D unresolved. This CDR3 contains 10 residues. Germline loops: CDR1 DFQATT, CDR2 SNEGSKA (reference sequence). Trimming left V 6 bases short and J 5 bases short, with 7 bases between. CDR3 amino acids: CSAEAETQYF. CDR3 DNA sequence: TGCAGTGCGGAAGCGGAGACCCAGTACTTC.

V usage is TRBV15 and J usage is TRBJ1-5; no firm D call. This CDR3 spans 15 amino acids. In germline, CDR1 is LNHNV, CDR2 YYDKDF (reference sequence). The V gene lost 1 base and the J gene lost 7 bases, with 14 bases spanning the gap. Written as DNA, the CDR3 is TGTGCCACCAGCAGAGGGCTGACAAATCTCCAGCCCCAGCATTTT. The encoded protein is CATSRGLTNLQPQHF.